This T cell receptor beta chain is from a study of CD8 T cells in ankylosing spondylitis. Study findings and constraints: Within matched ankylosing spondylitis synovial fluid, disease-linked clones were reportedly significantly enriched. Previous work reported some of these motif variants in the synovial fluid and blood of reactive arthritis. A TCR beta motif of eight or nine highly homologous variants seemed to mark ankylosing spondylitis blood.

This CDR3 is built from 15 residues. Germline loops: CDR1 SGHTA, CDR2 FQGNSA. V shed 5 bases and J 6 bases; nucleotides not matched to a gene: 8. As for this clonotype: No antigen is known for it.

Each CDR3 protein is one row after TCRdb ran MiXCR on the 5' RACE reads. The table lists hundreds of thousands of distinct CDR3 sequences, approximately 7.6% of them singletons. The receptor was isolated from a female donor with ankylosing spondylitis or in good health (not recorded which). Material: blood, either unsorted or a sorted T cell fraction (not recorded which). V usage is TRBV7-2 and J usage is TRBJ2-1, with TRBD2 identical over 9 bases. The CDR3 DNA reads TGTGCCAGCAGCAATAGCGGGAGAACCCTCAATGAGCAGTTCTTC. Encoded protein: CASSNSGRTLNEQFF.